These 21 T cell receptor beta chains share one sample of origin, sequenced in a study of radiation and T cells in renal cell carcinoma. Noted treatment: treatment-naive control, cytoreductive nephrectomy. The data were produced by immunoSEQ multiplex PCR, yet TCRdb's version contains in-frame clones alone and is incomplete. This table has around 9,000 clones, roughly 69% appearing once. The input for sequencing was tumor tissue, taken from a patient whose treatment was nephrectomy without radiotherapy. Source of these receptors: a man aged 60 to 69 with renal cell carcinoma.

The chain couples TRBV30 to TRBJ2-3; TRBD2 matches 10 bases. The CDR3 runs 18 residues. V dropped 3 bases and J dropped 1; count of bases not matched to a gene: 13. The germline V gene has CDR1 GTSNPN and CDR2 SVGIG (reference sequence). CDR3 region: CAWSAWERGGKGTDTQYF. In DNA, the CDR3 is TGTGCCTGGAGCGCCTGGGAGCGGGGGGGCAAAGGCACAGATACGCAGTATTTT.

The CDR3 loop is CANRAVPPEQYF. CDR3 DNA sequence: TGTGCCAACAGGGCCGTGCCTCCCGAGCAGTACTTC. The chain links TRBV6-1 to TRBJ2-7; D is possibly TRBD1 (6 bases). V was pared by 10 bases and J by 6 bases, with 16 bases between. Germline-derived CDR1 and CDR2 are MNHNS and SASEGT. The CDR3 length is 12 residues.

The CDR3 reads CASSLEGRGQETQYF. The CDR3 nucleotides read TGTGCCAGCAGCTTAGAGGGCCGGGGGCAAGAGACCCAGTACTTC. V is TRBV7-2 and J is TRBJ2-5; D might be TRBD2 (6 bases). Germline assignment: CDR1 SGHTA and CDR2 FQGNSA. The CDR3 covers 15 residues. V lost 1 base and J 2 bases, leaving 11 bases between the germline ends. Drawing the rest from reference TRBV7-2 and TRBJ2-5, the complete variable domain is GAGVSQSPSNKVTEKGKDVELRCDPISGHTALYWYRQSLGQGLEFLIYFQGNSAPDKSGLPSDRFSAERTGGSVSTLTIQRTQQEDSAVYLCASSLEGRGQETQYFGPGTRLLVL.

The rearrangement joins TRBV10-2 to TRBJ1-2, with unresolved D. V was shortened by 0 bases and J by 1 base, with 9 bases between the two germline ends. This CDR3 spans 15 amino acids. CDR1 is WSHSY, CDR2 SAAADI, per germline. CDR3 nucleotide sequence: TGCGCCAGCAGTGAGTCGGGCAGCATTAACTATGGCTACACCTTC. It translates to CASSESGSINYGYTF.

The chain is built from TRBV7-9 and TRBJ2-5; 7 bases line up with TRBD2. The CDR3 totals 12 residues. The junction had 4 bases not matched to a gene; V was cut back by 5 bases and J by 7 bases. Germline loops: CDR1 SEHNR, CDR2 FQNEAQ (reference sequence). The CDR3 coding sequence is TGTGCCAGCAGCCAGTCGGGGGGGACCCAGTACTTC. Translating it yields CASSQSGGTQYF.

This clone was picked up one time. This chain uses TRBV5-1 with TRBJ2-1; D unresolved. Germline V CDR1 and CDR2: SGHRS, YFSETQ. CDR3 length: 16 residues. V lost 0 bases and J 7 bases, leaving 17 bases between the germline ends. The CDR3 region is CASSLGLVGSPNEQFF. CDR3 bases: TGCGCCAGCAGCTTGGGTCTAGTGGGCTCCCCTAATGAGCAGTTCTTC.

The gene calls are TRBV5-5 and TRBJ2-1; D call uncertain. The V gene lost 1 base and the J gene lost 8 bases, with 16 bases spanning the gap. The CDR3 extends over 15 amino acids. Germline V gene data show CDR1 as SGHKS and CDR2 as YYEKEE (reference sequence). This CDR3 is CASSLPVLVPDEQFF. CDR3 sequence (DNA): TGTGCCAGCAGCTTGCCGGTTTTGGTGCCCGATGAGCAGTTCTTC.

This clone is labeled medium-sized. The chain joins TRBV6-5 to TRBJ2-3, with D perhaps matching TRBD1 (6 bases). CDR3 length equals 15 residues. The V end lost 4 bases, the J end lost 4 bases, and 15 bases lay between the germline ends. Per germline, CDR1 MNHEY and CDR2 SVGAGI. This chain's CDR3 is CASSLYRERADTQYF. Written as DNA, the CDR3 is TGTGCCAGCAGTTTGTACAGGGAAAGGGCAGATACGCAGTATTTT.

The chain has TRBV6-5 and TRBJ2-5; D might be TRBD1 or TRBD2, each matching 5 bases. The J call could be wrong; TRBJ2-7 is a better fit for the DNA end. Germline CDR1 MNHEY, CDR2 SVGAGI. This CDR3 comprises 15 residues. The CDR3 DNA is TGTGCCAGCAGTCGGTTTGGGCCGGGGCCCTACGAGCAGTACTTC. Amino acid sequence: CASSRFGPGPYEQYF.

This sequence joins TRBV10-3 and TRBJ1-3; TRBD1 matches at 7 bases. Looked up from germline, CDR1 is ENHRY and CDR2 is SYGVKD. With 4 bases clipped from V and 2 bases from J, the junction kept 5 bases outside the gene matches. CDR3 length: 15 amino acids. The CDR3 DNA is TGTGCCATCAGTGGGACAGGAACGACTGGAAACACCATATATTTT. This gives the protein CAISGTGTTGNTIYF.

The V and J genes are TRBV7-8 and TRBJ2-7; D possibly corresponds to TRBD1 (5 bases). V was clipped by 1 base and J by 6 bases, with 10 bases between them. Looked up from germline, CDR1 is SGHVS and CDR2 is FQNEAQ. The CDR3 totals 13 residues. In DNA form, the CDR3 reads TGTGCCAGCAGCTTAGGACAGACCTGCGAGCAGTACTTC. Translation: CASSLGQTCEQYF.

The gene calls are TRBV5-5 and TRBJ2-7, with D perhaps matching TRBD2 (5 bases). The V gene's germline CDR1 is SGHKS and CDR2 YYEKEE (reference sequence). CDR3 size: 15 residues. Trimming took 0 bases from V and 2 from J, leaving 12 bases between them. CDR3 coding DNA: TGTGCCAGCAGCTTGGGAGGGTCGTGGGCCTACGAGCAGTACTTC. This gives the protein CASSLGGSWAYEQYF.

The CDR3 sequence is CASSPGQFASGNTIYF. Written as DNA, the CDR3 is TGTGCCAGCTCCCCGGGACAGTTCGCCTCTGGAAACACCATATATTTT. The chain uses TRBV28 and TRBJ1-3, with 7 nucleotides matching TRBD1. CDR1 is MDHEN and CDR2 is SYDVKM in the germline V gene. CDR3 length equals 16 residues. V trimming: 8 bases; J trimming: 0 bases; junction bases outside the gene matches: 10.

The rearrangement joins TRBV7-6 to TRBJ2-5, with 9 bases identical to TRBD1. Germline V gives CDR1 SGHVS, CDR2 FNYEAQ. CDR3 length: 16 residues. Trimming took 2 bases from V and 4 from J; bases not matched to a gene: 8. CDR3 region: CASSLPSQGAGETQYF. CDR3 nucleotide sequence: TGTGCCAGCAGCTTACCATCACAGGGGGCAGGAGAGACCCAGTACTTC.

This clone was detected only a few times. The chain links TRBV6-5 to TRBJ2-1, with D perhaps TRBD1 or TRBD2 (5 bases each). Trimming stripped 2 bases from V and 5 bases from J, with 13 bases between. In germline, CDR1 is MNHEY, CDR2 SVGAGI. The CDR3 consists of 15 residues. The CDR3 DNA reads as TGTGCCAGCAGTTACGAGGGGAACTGGGACAATGAGCAGTTCTTC. Protein sequence: CASSYEGNWDNEQFF.

This clone was picked up a small number of times. V and J are TRBV2 and TRBJ1-5; 7 bases are shared with TRBD1. The CDR3 is made up of 15 amino acids. Germline V gene lookup returns CDR1 SNHLY and CDR2 FYNNEI. V lost 4 bases and J lost 1; bases outside the gene matches: 4. In DNA form, the CDR3 reads TGTGCCAGCAGTGTGAACAGGGGCAGCAATCAGCCCCAGCATTTT. This translates into CASSVNRGSNQPQHF.

The chain uses TRBV28 and TRBJ2-3, with D possibly matching TRBD1 (5 bases). The CDR3 is 17 residues long. The germline V gene encodes CDR1 MDHEN and CDR2 SYDVKM. Trimming removed 6 bases at V and 1 base at J, with 20 bases between. CDR3 loop: CASSPPRKGLGTDTQYF. The CDR3 nucleotides are TGTGCCAGCAGCCCCCCAAGAAAGGGGTTGGGCACAGATACGCAGTATTTT.

By sample fraction, this clone is medium-sized (0.01 to 0.1%). The J gene is TRBJ1-1, the V gene TRBV4-1; D is unresolved. V shed 0 bases and J shed 7 bases, with 6 bases lying between them. CDR1 is MGHRA, CDR2 YSYEKL, per germline. This CDR3 has 12 amino acids. CDR3 nucleotide sequence: TGCGCCAGCAGCCAAGATGGCGGTGAAGCTTTCTTT. It yields the protein CASSQDGGEAFF.

The rearrangement uses TRBV6-5 and TRBJ1-1; 7 bases are a match to TRBD1. V lost 7 bases and J lost 0; bases outside the gene matches: 2. This CDR3 contains 13 residues. Germline CDR1 and CDR2: MNHEY and SVGAGI. CDR3 loop: CASTGQMNTEAFF. CDR3 nucleotides: TGTGCCAGCACGGGACAGATGAACACTGAAGCTTTCTTT.

The rearrangement links TRBV21-1 to TRBJ1-2; TRBD1 was called by the table and not checked on the DNA. TRBV21-1 is designated a pseudogene. The CDR3 spans 16 residues. CDR3 sequence: CASSMNRGTPDYGYTF. The CDR3 DNA sequence: TGTGCCAGCAGCATGAACAGGGGGACCCCTGACTATGGCTACACCTTC.

The chain joins TRBV21-1 to TRBJ2-3; TRBD2, the table's D call, lacks a check against the DNA. TRBV21-1 is annotated as a pseudogene. The CDR3 covers 17 residues. CDR3 residues: CASSPPKLAKEEDTQYF. For the CDR3, the DNA is TGTGCCAGCAGCCCCCCGAAACTAGCGAAGGAAGAAGATACGCAGTATTTT.